These T cell receptor beta chains were read from a single sample in a study of Graves' ophthalmopathy and Graves' hyperthyroidism. Via MiXCR, TCRdb re-called the multiplex PCR reads, giving one row per CDR3 protein. The sample shows hundreds of thousands of distinct CDR3 sequences, about two fifths of them seen only once. Sequencing was done on a sample of peripheral blood. These receptor sequences come from an adult man with Graves' ophthalmopathy. The CDR3 runs from the conserved cysteine through the conserved F or W. The D gene is left open where the match is weak. The listing skips clone size in some rows; elsewhere it reads once, few, many or a size class.

J: TRBJ2-5
D: TRBD1
V: TRBV14
size: many
CDR3: CASSQDRTGVYF
DNA: TGTGCCAGCAGCCAAGATCGTACAGGGGTTTACTTC

J: TRBJ2-7
D: TRBD2
V: TRBV9
size: -
CDR3: CASSSYTPGPTFRAGGHEQYF
DNA: TGTGCCAGCAGCTCATATACACCGGGGCCCACTTTTCGGGCGGGAGGTCACGAGCAGTACTTC

J: TRBJ1-1
D: -
V: TRBV29-1
size: -
CDR3: CSVAGLRTEAFF
DNA: TGCAGCGTGGCAGGTCTGAGGACTGAAGCTTTCTTT

J: TRBJ2-1
D: TRBD2
V: TRBV7-2
size: -
CDR3: CATPGGGRMSNEQFF
DNA: TGTGCCACCCCCGGGGGAGGGAGAATGTCCAATGAGCAGTTCTTC

J: TRBJ1-3
D: TRBD1
V: TRBV9
size: -
CDR3: CASSLGTGRGNTIYF
DNA: TGTGCCAGCAGCCTGGGGACAGGGCGCGGAAACACCATATATTTT

J: TRBJ2-7
D: -
V: TRBV2
size: few
CDR3: CASSVTGTLTYEQYF
DNA: TGTGCCAGCAGCGTCACCGGGACACTAACCTACGAGCAGTACTTC

J: TRBJ2-6
D: -
V: TRBV10-3
size: -
CDR3: CAIGGTAPLTGANVLTF
DNA: TGTGCCATCGGCGGGACGGCCCCCTTGACTGGGGCCAACGTCCTGACTTTC

J: TRBJ2-7
D: -
V: TRBV2
size: many
CDR3: CASGSTLLSQEQYF
DNA: TGTGCCAGCGGATCCACCCTCCTATCCCAGGAGCAGTACTTC

J: TRBJ2-2
D: -
V: TRBV7-9
size: many
CDR3: CASSSGTGELFF
DNA: TGTGCCAGCAGCTCGGGCACCGGGGAGCTGTTTTTT

J: TRBJ2-7
D: -
V: TRBV9
size: few
CDR3: CASSEPGLGSYEQYF
DNA: TGTGCCAGCAGTGAACCGGGACTGGGGTCCTACGAGCAGTACTTC

J: TRBJ2-7
D: -
V: TRBV2
size: -
CDR3: CASSVVPGVGEQYF
DNA: TGTGCCAGCAGTGTTGTTCCGGGAGTAGGCGAGCAGTACTTC

J: TRBJ2-2
D: -
V: TRBV6-4
size: many
CDR3: CASSDSLEVGELFF
DNA: TGTGCCAGCAGTGACTCCCTAGAAGTCGGGGAGCTGTTTTTT

J: TRBJ1-1
D: TRBD1
V: TRBV19
size: -
CDR3: CASSTSTGLAFF
DNA: TGTGCCAGTAGTACCTCGACAGGGTTGGCTTTCTTT

J: TRBJ1-6
D: -
V: TRBV7-2
size: many
CDR3: CASTMVGGRRSPLHF
DNA: TGTGCCAGCACTATGGTGGGAGGGAGGCGGTCACCCCTCCACTTT

J: TRBJ2-5
D: -
V: TRBV6-2/TRBV6-3
size: -
CDR3: CASTPWQDEETQYF
DNA: TGTGCCAGCACCCCTTGGCAGGATGAAGAGACCCAGTACTTC

J: TRBJ2-5
D: TRBD1
V: TRBV12-5
size: many
CDR3: CASGLVLDRGRETQYF
DNA: TGTGCTAGTGGTTTGGTGTTAGACAGGGGACGGGAGACCCAGTACTTC

J: TRBJ2-2
D: -
V: TRBV24-1
size: many
CDR3: CATSDAPWSGELFF
DNA: TGTGCCACCAGTGATGCGCCGTGGAGCGGGGAGCTGTTTTTT

J: TRBJ1-2
D: -
V: TRBV4-3
size: -
CDR3: CASSQALQGPYGYTF
DNA: TGCGCCAGCAGCCAAGCCTTACAGGGTCCCTATGGCTACACCTTC

J: TRBJ1-2
D: -
V: TRBV29-1
size: -
CDR3: CSQSPRGNYGYTF
DNA: TGCAGCCAGTCTCCCCGGGGAAACTATGGCTACACCTTC

J: TRBJ1-4
D: -
V: TRBV10-3
size: many
CDR3: CAISDPQVGSEKLFF
DNA: TGTGCCATCAGCGACCCACAGGTTGGGAGTGAAAAACTGTTTTTT

J: TRBJ1-4
D: -
V: TRBV7-8
size: many
CDR3: CASSLVRGEKLFF
DNA: TGTGCCAGCAGCTTAGTCCGAGGTGAAAAACTGTTTTTT

J: TRBJ2-5
D: -
V: TRBV10-2
size: many
CDR3: CASSARRTEETQYF
DNA: TGCGCCAGCAGTGCTCGGAGAACGGAAGAGACCCAGTACTTC

J: TRBJ2-2
D: TRBD1
V: TRBV6-5
size: -
CDR3: CASSPGTGTGGELFF
DNA: TGTGCCAGCAGTCCTGGGACAGGGACAGGCGGGGAGCTGTTTTTT

J: TRBJ2-7
D: -
V: TRBV24-1
size: many
CDR3: CATSAGTSYEQYF
DNA: TGTGCCACCAGTGCCGGGACATCCTACGAGCAGTACTTC

J: TRBJ2-7
D: -
V: TRBV2
size: -
CDR3: CASRPWGSTFFSYEQYF
DNA: TGTGCCAGCAGACCGTGGGGTTCGACTTTTTTCTCCTACGAGCAGTACTTC

J: TRBJ1-5
D: -
V: TRBV7-9
size: few
CDR3: CASSPNRAERFEPQHF
DNA: TGTGCCAGCAGCCCTAACAGGGCAGAGCGATTTGAGCCCCAGCATTTT

J: TRBJ2-2
D: -
V: TRBV25-1
size: -
CDR3: CASSEYFSTDSGELFF
DNA: TGTGCCAGCAGTGAATATTTTTCCACCGATAGCGGGGAGCTGTTTTTT

J: TRBJ2-7
D: -
V: TRBV7-2
size: many
CDR3: CASSHRDGPYEQYF
DNA: TGTGCCAGCAGCCACCGGGACGGACCCTACGAGCAGTACTTC

J: TRBJ1-1
D: -
V: TRBV12-3/TRBV12-4
size: many
CDR3: CASSLTAGGNTEAFF
DNA: TGTGCCAGCAGTCTAACAGCCGGAGGAAACACTGAAGCTTTCTTT

J: TRBJ1-3
D: TRBD1
V: TRBV12-3/TRBV12-4
size: few
CDR3: CASSLDGQDSGNTIYF
DNA: TGTGCCAGCAGTTTAGACGGACAGGACTCTGGAAACACCATATATTTT

J: TRBJ1-2
D: TRBD1
V: TRBV20-1
size: many
CDR3: CSARATGLIGYTF
DNA: TGCAGTGCTAGGGCGACAGGGTTGATTGGCTACACCTTC

J: TRBJ2-2
D: -
V: TRBV6-6
size: -
CDR3: CASQRTGGTGELFF
DNA: TGTGCCAGCCAGAGAACTGGGGGTACCGGGGAGCTGTTTTTT

J: TRBJ1-4
D: -
V: TRBV7-9
size: many
CDR3: CASSRSAEPNEKLFF
DNA: TGTGCCAGCAGCAGAAGTGCAGAGCCCAATGAAAAACTGTTTTTT